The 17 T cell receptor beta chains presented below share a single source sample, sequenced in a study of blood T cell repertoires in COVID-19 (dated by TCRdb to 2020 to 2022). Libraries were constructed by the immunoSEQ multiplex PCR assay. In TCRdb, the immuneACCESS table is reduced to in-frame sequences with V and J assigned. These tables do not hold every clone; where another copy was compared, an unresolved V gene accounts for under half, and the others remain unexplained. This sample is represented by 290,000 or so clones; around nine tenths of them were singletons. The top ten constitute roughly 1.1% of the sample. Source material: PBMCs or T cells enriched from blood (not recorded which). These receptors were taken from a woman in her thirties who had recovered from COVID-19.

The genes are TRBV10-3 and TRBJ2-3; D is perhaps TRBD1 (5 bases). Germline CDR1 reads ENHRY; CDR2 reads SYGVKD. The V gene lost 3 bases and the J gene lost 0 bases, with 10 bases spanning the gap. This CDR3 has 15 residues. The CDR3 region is CAISDPGQSTDTQYF. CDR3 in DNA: TGTGCCATCAGTGATCCAGGGCAAAGCACAGATACGCAGTATTTT.

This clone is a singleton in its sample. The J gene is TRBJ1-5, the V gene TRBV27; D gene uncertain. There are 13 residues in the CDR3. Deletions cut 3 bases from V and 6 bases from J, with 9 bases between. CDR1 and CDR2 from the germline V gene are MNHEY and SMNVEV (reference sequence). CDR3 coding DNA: TGTGCCAGCAGTTTTGACGGGAGTCAGCCCCAGCATTTT. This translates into CASSFDGSQPQHF.

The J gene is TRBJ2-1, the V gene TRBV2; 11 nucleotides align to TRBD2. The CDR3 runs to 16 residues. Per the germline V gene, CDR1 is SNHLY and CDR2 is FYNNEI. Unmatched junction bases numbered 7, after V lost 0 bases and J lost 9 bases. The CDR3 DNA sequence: TGTGCCAGCAGTGAAGCGCCACTAGCGGGAGTAGGTGAGCAGTTCTTC. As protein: CASSEAPLAGVGEQFF.

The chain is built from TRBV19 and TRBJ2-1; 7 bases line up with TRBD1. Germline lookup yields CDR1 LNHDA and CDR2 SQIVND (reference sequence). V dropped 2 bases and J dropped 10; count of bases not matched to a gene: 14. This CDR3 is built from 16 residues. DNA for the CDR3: TGTGCCAGTAGTATAAGAGGGGGCGAAGGCTCGCGGGAGCAGTTCTTC. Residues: CASSIRGGEGSREQFF.

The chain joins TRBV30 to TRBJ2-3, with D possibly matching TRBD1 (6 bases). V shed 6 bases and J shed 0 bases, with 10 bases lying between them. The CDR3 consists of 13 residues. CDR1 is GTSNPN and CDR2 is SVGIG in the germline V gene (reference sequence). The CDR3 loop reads CACQGPSTDTQYF. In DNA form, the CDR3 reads TGTGCCTGCCAGGGGCCAAGCACAGATACGCAGTATTTT.

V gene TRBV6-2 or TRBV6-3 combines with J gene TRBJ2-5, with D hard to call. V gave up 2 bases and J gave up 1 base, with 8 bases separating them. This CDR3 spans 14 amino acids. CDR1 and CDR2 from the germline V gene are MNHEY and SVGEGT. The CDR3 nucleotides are TGTGCCAGCAGTTACCCCCCATTCCAAGAGACCCAGTACTTC. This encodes CASSYPPFQETQYF.

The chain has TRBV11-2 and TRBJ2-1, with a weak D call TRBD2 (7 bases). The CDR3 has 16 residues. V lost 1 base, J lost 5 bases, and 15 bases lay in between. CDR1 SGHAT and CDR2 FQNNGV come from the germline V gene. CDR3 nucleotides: TGTGCCAGCAGCTTAGTCAGGGGAGGGAAGGACAATGAGCAGTTCTTC. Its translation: CASSLVRGGKDNEQFF.

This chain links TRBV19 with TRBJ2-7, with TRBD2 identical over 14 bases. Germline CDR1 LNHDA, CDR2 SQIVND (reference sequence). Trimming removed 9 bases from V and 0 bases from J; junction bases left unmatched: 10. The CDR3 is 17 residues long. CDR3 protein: CARWTGLAGGLSYEQYF. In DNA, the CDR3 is TGTGCCAGATGGACTGGACTAGCGGGAGGCCTCTCCTACGAGCAGTACTTC.

CDR3 sequence reads: CAWSEGLAGNNEQFF. The CDR3, as DNA: TGTGCCTGGAGTGAGGGACTAGCGGGTAACAATGAGCAGTTCTTC. The genes are TRBV30 and TRBJ2-1; 12 nucleotides line up with TRBD2. The germline V gene encodes CDR1 GTSNPN and CDR2 SVGIG (reference sequence). The CDR3 is made up of 15 amino acids. V lost 1 base to trimming and J lost 5 bases; unmatched junction nucleotides: 3.

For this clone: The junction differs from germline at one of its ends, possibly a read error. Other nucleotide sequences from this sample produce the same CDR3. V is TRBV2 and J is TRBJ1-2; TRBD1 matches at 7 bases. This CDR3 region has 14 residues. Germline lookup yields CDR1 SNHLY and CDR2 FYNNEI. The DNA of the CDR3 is TGTGCCAGCAGGGAAGACAGGGCTGGCTATGGCTATACCTTC. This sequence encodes CASREDRAGYGYTF. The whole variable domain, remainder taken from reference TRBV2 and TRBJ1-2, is EPEVTQTPSHQVTQMGQEVILRCVPISNHLYFYWYRQILGQKVEFLVSFYNNEISEKSEIFDDQFSVERPDGSNFTLKIRSTKLEDSAMYFCASREDRAGYGYTFGSGTRLTVV.

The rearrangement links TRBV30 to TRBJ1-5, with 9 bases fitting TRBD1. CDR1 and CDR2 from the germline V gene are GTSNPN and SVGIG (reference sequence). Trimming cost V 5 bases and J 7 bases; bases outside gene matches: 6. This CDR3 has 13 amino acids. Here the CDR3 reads CAWARDREQPQHF. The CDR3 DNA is TGTGCCTGGGCTAGGGACAGGGAACAGCCCCAGCATTTT.

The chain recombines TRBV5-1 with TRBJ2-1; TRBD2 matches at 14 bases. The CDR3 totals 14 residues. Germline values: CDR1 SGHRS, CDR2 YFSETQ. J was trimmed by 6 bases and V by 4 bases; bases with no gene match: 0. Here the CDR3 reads CASSGLAGGNEQFF. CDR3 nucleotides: TGCGCCAGCAGCGGACTAGCGGGAGGCAATGAGCAGTTCTTC.

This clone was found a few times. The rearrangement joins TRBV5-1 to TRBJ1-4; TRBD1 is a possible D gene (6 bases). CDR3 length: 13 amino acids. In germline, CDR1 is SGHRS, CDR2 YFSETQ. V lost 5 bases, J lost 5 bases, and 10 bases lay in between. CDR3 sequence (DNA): TGCGCCAGCAGTGCACAGGGAAATGAAAAACTGTTTTTT. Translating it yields CASSAQGNEKLFF.

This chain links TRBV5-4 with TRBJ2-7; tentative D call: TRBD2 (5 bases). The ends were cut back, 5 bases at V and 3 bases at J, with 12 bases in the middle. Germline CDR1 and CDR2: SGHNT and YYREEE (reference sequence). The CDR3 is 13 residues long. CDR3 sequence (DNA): TGTGCCAGCAGTCATTCGGGGATCTACGAGCAGTACTTC. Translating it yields CASSHSGIYEQYF.

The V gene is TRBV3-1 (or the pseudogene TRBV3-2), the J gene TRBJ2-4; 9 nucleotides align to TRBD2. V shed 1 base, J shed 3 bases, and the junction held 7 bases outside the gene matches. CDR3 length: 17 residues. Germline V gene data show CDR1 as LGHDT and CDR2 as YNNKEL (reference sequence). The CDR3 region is CASSQARTSAYKNIQYF. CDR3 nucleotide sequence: TGTGCCAGCAGCCAAGCCAGGACTAGCGCTTACAAAAACATTCAGTACTTC.

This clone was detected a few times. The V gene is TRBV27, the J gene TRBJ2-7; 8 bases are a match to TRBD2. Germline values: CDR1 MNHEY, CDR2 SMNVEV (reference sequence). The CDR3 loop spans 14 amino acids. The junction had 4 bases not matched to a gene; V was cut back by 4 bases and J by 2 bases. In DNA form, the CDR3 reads TGTGCCAGCAGTTGGGTAGCGGGGCCCTACGAGCAGTACTTC. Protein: CASSWVAGPYEQYF.

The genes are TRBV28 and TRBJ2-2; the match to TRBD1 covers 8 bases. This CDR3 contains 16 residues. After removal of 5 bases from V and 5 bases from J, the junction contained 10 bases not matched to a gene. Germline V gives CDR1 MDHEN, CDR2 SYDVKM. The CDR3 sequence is CASSPHGQGKTGELFF. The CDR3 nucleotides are TGTGCCAGCAGTCCCCACGGACAGGGAAAAACCGGGGAGCTGTTTTTT.